A single sample is the source of the 15 T cell receptor beta chains below, sequenced in a study of blood T cell repertoires in COVID-19. The repertoire was sequenced with immunoSEQ multiplex PCR; TCRdb's copy has only in-frame clones and lacks some. Of under 200,000 clones detected, about 90% appear once; the ten largest clones hold about 7%. The sample was PBMCs or T cells enriched from blood (not recorded which). The receptor set was obtained from a woman aged 45-65 years who had recovered from COVID-19.

The chain recombines TRBV28 with TRBJ2-2, with 11 bases aligning to TRBD2. The germline CDR1 and CDR2 sequences are MDHEN and SYDVKM. V lost 6 bases and J lost 1; bases outside the gene matches: 7. There are 17 residues in the CDR3. The CDR3 DNA sequence: TGTGCCAGCAGATCAACCCTAGCGGGAGGGAACACCGGGGAGCTGTTTTTT. Encoded protein: CASRSTLAGGNTGELFF.

This chain joins TRBV19 and TRBJ2-5; no clear D. The CDR3 has 11 residues. V shed 10 bases and J shed 5 bases, with 11 bases lying between them. The V gene's germline CDR1 is LNHDA and CDR2 SQIVND (reference sequence). The CDR3 is CATKFAETQYF. In DNA form, the CDR3 reads TGTGCCACCAAATTCGCGGAGACCCAGTACTTC. The complete variable domain, with remaining parts taken from reference TRBV19 and TRBJ2-5, reads DGGITQSPKYLFRKEGQNVTLSCEQNLNHDAMYWYRQDPGQGLRLIYYSQIVNDFQKGDIAEGYSVSREKKESFPLTVTSAQKNPTAFYLCATKFAETQYFGPGTRLLVL.

The chain employs TRBV6-5 and TRBJ1-4; D gene ambiguous. The length of the CDR3 is 15 residues. Germline V CDR1 and CDR2: MNHEY, SVGAGI. V lost 5 bases, J lost 0 bases, and 10 bases lay in between. The CDR3 DNA follows: TGTGCCAGCAGTCCACTCGGAGCAACTAATGAAAAACTGTTTTTT. Translated, it gives CASSPLGATNEKLFF.

The rearrangement uses TRBV11-2 and TRBJ2-1; 8 bases fit TRBD2. The CDR3 extends over 15 amino acids. Germline assignment: CDR1 SGHAT and CDR2 FQNNGV. Trimming removed 3 bases from V and 4 bases from J; junction bases left unmatched: 5. The CDR3 is CASSLSGSRYNEQFF. The CDR3 coding sequence is TGTGCCAGCAGCTTGAGCGGGAGTAGGTACAATGAGCAGTTCTTC.

The CDR3 nucleotides are TGTGCCAGCAGCCCCGGGGACAGTCTGAACACCGGGGAGCTGTTTTTT. It translates to CASSPGDSLNTGELFF. The rearrangement uses TRBV28 and TRBJ2-2; 7 nucleotides agree with TRBD1. Germline trimming cut 6 bases from V and 1 base from J; bases unmatched to any gene: 8. Germline V gene lookup returns CDR1 MDHEN and CDR2 SYDVKM. CDR3 length equals 16 residues.

This chain joins TRBV23-1 and TRBJ1-6; D uncertain. TRBV23-1 is known as an ORF, though its function is uncertain. The CDR3 extends over 21 amino acids. Trimming removed 0 bases at V and 0 bases at J, with 21 bases between. CDR3 in DNA: TGCGCCAGCAGTCAATCGAATGGGCAGTTGCAATCCTTCTCCTATAATTCACCCCTCCACTTT. Translating gives CASSQSNGQLQSFSYNSPLHF.

This chain connects TRBV6-6 to TRBJ1-5; the match to TRBD1 covers 8 bases. Germline trimming cut 5 bases from V and 4 bases from J; bases unmatched to any gene: 4. The CDR3 sequence is 14 residues long. Germline CDR1 MNHNY, CDR2 SVGAGI (reference sequence). The DNA for the CDR3 is TGTGCCAGCAGTGACAGACAGGGGAATCAGCCCCAGCATTTT. It translates to CASSDRQGNQPQHF.

The CDR3 here is CASSLGLADSYNEQFF. CDR3 DNA sequence: TGCGCCAGCAGCTTGGGGCTAGCGGACTCCTACAATGAGCAGTTCTTC. The chain uses TRBV5-1 and TRBJ2-1; 7 bases match TRBD2. Trimming cost V 0 bases and J 0 bases; bases outside gene matches: 3. Germline CDR1 is SGHRS and CDR2 is YFSETQ. The CDR3 loop spans 16 amino acids.

The V gene is TRBV29-1, the J gene TRBJ2-7; TRBD1 aligns across 12 bases. CDR1 is SQVTM, CDR2 ANQGSEA, per germline. The trim removed 4 bases at V and 7 bases at J, leaving 11 bases unmatched. The CDR3 consists of 15 residues. For the CDR3, the DNA is TGCAGCGTTGTTAGCCCGGGACAGGGGGCAGGTGAGCAGTACTTC. Translating it yields CSVVSPGQGAGEQYF.

The chain recombines TRBV11-2 with TRBJ2-1; 8 positions agree with TRBD1. This CDR3 spans 17 amino acids. With V trimmed by 0 bases and J by 4 bases, 8 bases remained unmatched. CDR1 is SGHAT and CDR2 is FQNNGV in the germline V gene. CDR3 protein: CASSLDFRGTGYNEQFF. CDR3 nucleotide sequence: TGTGCCAGCAGCTTAGATTTCAGGGGGACAGGTTACAATGAGCAGTTCTTC.

The V and J genes are TRBV12-3 or TRBV12-4 and TRBJ2-1; 7 positions match TRBD2. The V and J ends lost 8 bases and 5 bases, in that order; junction bases with no gene match: 6. The CDR3 has 13 amino acids. In nucleotides, the CDR3 is TGTGCCAGCGGCTACGGGACTAACAATGAGCAGTTCTTC. As protein: CASGYGTNNEQFF.

The gene calls are TRBV10-3 and TRBJ1-2; D remains unclear. Germline V gene lookup returns CDR1 ENHRY and CDR2 SYGVKD. Trimming took 6 bases from V and 0 from J, leaving 8 bases between them. The CDR3 is made up of 13 amino acids. The DNA of the CDR3 is TGTGCCATCAGGGACGGGGCTAACTATGGCTACACCTTC. It specifies CAIRDGANYGYTF.

The chain combines TRBV28 with TRBJ1-2; 9 nucleotides align to TRBD1. The V gene's germline CDR1 is MDHEN and CDR2 SYDVKM. V shed 6 bases and J 8 bases; nucleotides not matched to a gene: 13. This CDR3 has 15 residues. CDR3 in DNA: TGTGCCAGCAGAAGCGTCCGGGACAGGGTACGGGGCTACACCTTC. This encodes CASRSVRDRVRGYTF.

The chain recombines TRBV18 with TRBJ1-6, with 10 nucleotides matching TRBD1. In germline, CDR1 is KGHSH, CDR2 LQKENI. The length of the CDR3 is 15 residues. Trimming at V came to 2 bases and at J to 8 bases, leaving 3 bases not matched to a gene. CDR3 sequence: CASSPLGQGYSPLHF. As DNA, the CDR3 is TGTGCCAGCTCACCATTGGGACAGGGGTATTCACCCCTCCACTTT.

Note on this clone: Additional DNA sequences in this sample encode the identical CDR3. CDR3 sequence reads: CASSLGTGNTEAFF. As DNA, the CDR3 is TGCGCCAGCAGCCTCGGGACAGGGAACACTGAAGCTTTCTTT. The V and J genes are TRBV5-1 and TRBJ1-1; the match to TRBD1 covers 8 bases. J was trimmed by 1 base and V by 4 bases; bases with no gene match: 3. Per the germline V gene, CDR1 is SGHRS and CDR2 is YFSETQ. The CDR3 covers 14 residues. The full variable domain, completed using reference TRBV5-1 and TRBJ1-1, is KAGVTQTPRYLIKTRGQQVTLSCSPISGHRSVSWYQQTPGQGLQFLFEYFSETQRNKGNFPGRFSGRQFSNSRSEMNVSTLELGDSALYLCASSLGTGNTEAFFGQGTRLTVV.